The T cell receptor (beta chain) under discussion was sequenced for a study of blood T cell repertoires in COVID-19. The data were produced by immunoSEQ multiplex PCR, yet TCRdb's version contains in-frame clones alone and is incomplete. The table includes roughly 97,000 clones, approximately 90% detected once. Germline V gene sequence: CDR1 ENHRY, CDR2 SYGVKD. The V end lost 10 bases, the J end lost 3 bases, and 24 bases lay between the germline ends. The CDR3 length is 17 residues. The sample was peripheral blood. The chain uses TRBV10-3 and TRBJ2-2; tentatively, D is TRBD1 (8 bases). This TCR derives from a man between 60 and 70 years old with acute or convalescent COVID-19. The CDR3 is CASRGGGGTGDTGELFF. In nucleotides, the CDR3 is TGTGCCAGCAGAGGAGGGGGAGGGACAGGAGACACCGGGGAGCTGTTTTTT.